The clone carrying this TCR beta chain was seen repeatedly, ten times or more. Antigen: not known. Per the germline V gene, CDR1 is DFQATT and CDR2 is SNEGSKA (reference sequence). Trimming removed 2 bases from V and 4 bases from J, with 9 bases in between. This CDR3 spans 13 amino acids. The data derive from a study of response to subunit inactivated influenza vaccine. General observations from the study: There was a suggestion from the authors that each seasonal influenza vaccination recruits few new T cells.

TCRdb independently ran MiXCR on the RT-PCR reads; one entry per CDR3 protein. The table shows around 710,000 distinct CDR3 sequences, with roughly 13% occurring only once. The chain has TRBV20-1 and TRBJ2-1; D is possibly TRBD2 (5 bases). This specimen was PBMCs from blood, taken less than 15 days before vaccination. The sequence was collected from a man aged 45-65 years who received an inactivated influenza vaccine. The CDR3 DNA sequence: TGCAGTGCTAGAAGTCCGGGATACAATGAGCAGTTCTTC. It yields the protein CSARSPGYNEQFF.